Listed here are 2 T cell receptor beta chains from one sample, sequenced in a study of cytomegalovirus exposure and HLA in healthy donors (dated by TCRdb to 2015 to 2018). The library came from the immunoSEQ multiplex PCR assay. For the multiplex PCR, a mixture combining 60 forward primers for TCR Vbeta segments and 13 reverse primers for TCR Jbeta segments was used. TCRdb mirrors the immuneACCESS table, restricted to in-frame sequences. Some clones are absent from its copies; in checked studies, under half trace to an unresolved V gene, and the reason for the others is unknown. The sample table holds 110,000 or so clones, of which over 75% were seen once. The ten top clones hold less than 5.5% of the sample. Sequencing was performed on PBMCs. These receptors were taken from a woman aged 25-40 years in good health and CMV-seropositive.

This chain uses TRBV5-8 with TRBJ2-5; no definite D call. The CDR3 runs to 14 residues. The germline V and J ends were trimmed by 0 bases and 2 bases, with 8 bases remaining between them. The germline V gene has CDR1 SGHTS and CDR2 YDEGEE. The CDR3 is CASSLGRIQETQYF. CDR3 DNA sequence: TGTGCCAGCAGCTTGGGTAGAATACAAGAGACCCAGTACTTC.

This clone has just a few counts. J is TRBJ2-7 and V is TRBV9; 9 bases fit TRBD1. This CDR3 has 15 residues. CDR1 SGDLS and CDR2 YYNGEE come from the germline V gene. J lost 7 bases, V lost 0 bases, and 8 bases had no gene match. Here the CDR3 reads CASSVGLGQGEEQYF. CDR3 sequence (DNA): TGTGCCAGCAGCGTAGGATTGGGACAGGGTGAAGAGCAGTACTTC.